These T cell receptor beta chains were read from a single sample in a study of blood T cell repertoires in COVID-19. Repertoires were generated with immunoSEQ multiplex PCR, while TCRdb's copy carries only in-frame clones and drops some. The sample has 200,000 to 250,000 clones, more than 70% seen once. Sequencing was carried out using peripheral blood. These receptors were taken from a woman aged 60-70 years with acute or convalescent COVID-19. Both conserved end residues are part of each CDR3. Each record gives: CDR3 DNA, CDR3 protein, CDR3 length, J gene, clone size, D gene, V gene. A D gene is named only where the DNA matches it firmly. Size values are once, few and many counts, or a class for expanded clones, and some rows have none.

TGTGCCAGCATCGATAGCGGGGGCACTACCTACGAGCAGCACTTC,CASIDSGGTTYEQHF,15,TRBJ2-7,-,TRBD2,TRBV6-6
TGTGCCAGCAGCTTAGATAGGGACAGGGTACAGCATTTT,CASSLDRDRVQHF,13,TRBJ1-5,-,TRBD1,TRBV7-8
TGCGCCAGCAGTTCCGGGGCGGGAGGCTACAATGAGCAGTTCTTC,CASSSGAGGYNEQFF,15,TRBJ2-1,-,TRBD2,TRBV4-3
TGTGCCAGCAGCTTGGGGGGGGTTTCCTACGAGCAGTACTTC,CASSLGGVSYEQYF,14,TRBJ2-7,-,TRBD2,TRBV3-1/TRBV3-2
TGTGCCAGTAGTATTCGGGTTACCTTC,CASSIRVTF,9,TRBJ1-2,once,-,TRBV19
TGCGCCAGCCAGAGGGGGCTCAATCAGCCCCAGCATTTT,CASQRGLNQPQHF,13,TRBJ1-5,few,TRBD1,TRBV10-2
TGTGCCAGCAGCTTAGGTTCCGAGGACGAGCAGTACTTC,CASSLGSEDEQYF,13,TRBJ2-7,-,-,TRBV7-8
TGTGCCTGTACACTTGAAAGGGCGGGGATTAGGGGCAATCAGCCCCAGCATTTT,CACTLERAGIRGNQPQHF,18,TRBJ1-5,-,-,TRBV30
TGTGCCAGCAGCCATACAGGGGGCGTATCTGGGGCCAACGTCCTGACTTTC,CASSHTGGVSGANVLTF,17,TRBJ2-6,-,TRBD1,TRBV7-9
TGCGCCAGCAGATTGGGGACAGCCTTCTCCGGGGAGCTGTTTTTT,CASRLGTAFSGELFF,15,TRBJ2-2,-,TRBD1,TRBV4-1
TGTGCCACCAGCGGGACACCTTTGAACACTGAAGCTTTCTTT,CATSGTPLNTEAFF,14,TRBJ1-1,-,-,TRBV15
TGTGCCAGCAGCTTAAGGGGGAACACTGAAGCTTTCTTT,CASSLRGNTEAFF,13,TRBJ1-1,-,-,TRBV11-2
TGTGCCAGCTCACCATCAGGGAATAATCAGCCCCAGCATTTT,CASSPSGNNQPQHF,14,TRBJ1-5,-,-,TRBV18
TGCGCCAGCAGTCCCGGGACAAATAATTCACCCCTCCACTTT,CASSPGTNNSPLHF,14,TRBJ1-6,-,-,TRBV10-1
TGCGCCAGCAGCCAAGTTTGGGCGGATACGCAGTATTTT,CASSQVWADTQYF,13,TRBJ2-3,-,-,TRBV4-1
TGTGCCAGTGGGGACAGAAGTTTTAGCTACACCTTC,CASGDRSFSYTF,12,TRBJ1-2,once,TRBD1,TRBV19
TGTGCCAGTAAAGAGAGGGGGACAGATACGCAGTATTTT,CASKERGTDTQYF,13,TRBJ2-3,-,-,TRBV19
TGTGCCAGCAGCGTTACCGGGACACTATCCTACAATGAGCAGTTCTTC,CASSVTGTLSYNEQFF,16,TRBJ2-1,-,-,TRBV5-5
TGTGCCAGCAGCTTAAGCCCTCTGGTAGCGGGGGGACCCTACGAGCAGTACTTC,CASSLSPLVAGGPYEQYF,18,TRBJ2-7,-,TRBD2,TRBV7-3
TGTGCCAGCAGCCTAGGGACTAGCGGGAGGGCAACCTACGAGCAGTACTTC,CASSLGTSGRATYEQYF,17,TRBJ2-7,-,TRBD2,TRBV2
TGTGCCACCGCCGTATCACAGGGACCGAACACTGAAGCTTTCTTT,CATAVSQGPNTEAFF,15,TRBJ1-1,-,-,TRBV6-5
TGTGCCAGCCTTGCCGGGACAGGACAAGAGACCCAGTACTTC,CASLAGTGQETQYF,14,TRBJ2-5,-,TRBD1,TRBV5-6
TGTGCCAGCTCACCGCTTAGGGCCAGGGGGCCTAACGGTAACTATGGCTACACCTTC,CASSPLRARGPNGNYGYTF,19,TRBJ1-2,-,TRBD1,TRBV18